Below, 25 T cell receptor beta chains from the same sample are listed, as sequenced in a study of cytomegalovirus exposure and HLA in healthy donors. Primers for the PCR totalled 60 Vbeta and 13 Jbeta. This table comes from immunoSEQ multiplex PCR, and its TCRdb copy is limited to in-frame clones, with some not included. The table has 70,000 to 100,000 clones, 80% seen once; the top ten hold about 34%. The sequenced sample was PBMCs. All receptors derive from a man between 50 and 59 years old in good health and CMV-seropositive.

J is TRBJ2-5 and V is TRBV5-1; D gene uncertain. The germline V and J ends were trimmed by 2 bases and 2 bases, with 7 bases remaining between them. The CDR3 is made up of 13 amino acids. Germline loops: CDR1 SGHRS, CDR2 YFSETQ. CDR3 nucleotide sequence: TGCGCCAGCAGCTTCACAAATCAAGAGACCCAGTACTTC. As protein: CASSFTNQETQYF.

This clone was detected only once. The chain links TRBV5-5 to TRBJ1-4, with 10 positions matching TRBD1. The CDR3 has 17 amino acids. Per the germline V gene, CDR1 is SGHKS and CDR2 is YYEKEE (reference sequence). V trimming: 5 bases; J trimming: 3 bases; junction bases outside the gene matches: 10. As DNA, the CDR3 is TGTGCCAGCAGTTTGACAGGGGGCTTGGAGTCTAATGAAAAACTGTTTTTT. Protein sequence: CASSLTGGLESNEKLFF.

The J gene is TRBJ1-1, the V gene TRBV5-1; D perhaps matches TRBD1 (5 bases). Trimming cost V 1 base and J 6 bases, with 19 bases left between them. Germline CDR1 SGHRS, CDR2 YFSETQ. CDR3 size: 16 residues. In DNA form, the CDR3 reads TGCGCCAGCAGCTTGAGGCCATCGGGGGTTTCTGCTGAAGCTTTCTTT. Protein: CASSLRPSGVSAEAFF.

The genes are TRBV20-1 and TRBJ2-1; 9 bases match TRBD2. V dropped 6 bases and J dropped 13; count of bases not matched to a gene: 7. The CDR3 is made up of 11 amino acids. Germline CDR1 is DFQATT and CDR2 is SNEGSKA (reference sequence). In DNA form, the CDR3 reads TGCAGTGCCGACTCCGGGACTAGCCAGTTCTTC. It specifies CSADSGTSQFF.

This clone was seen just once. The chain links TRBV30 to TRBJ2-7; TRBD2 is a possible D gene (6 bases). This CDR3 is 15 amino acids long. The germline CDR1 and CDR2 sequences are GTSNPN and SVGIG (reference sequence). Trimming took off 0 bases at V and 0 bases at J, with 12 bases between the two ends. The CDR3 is CAWSVWLAVSYEQYF. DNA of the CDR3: TGTGCCTGGAGTGTTTGGTTAGCGGTCTCCTACGAGCAGTACTTC.

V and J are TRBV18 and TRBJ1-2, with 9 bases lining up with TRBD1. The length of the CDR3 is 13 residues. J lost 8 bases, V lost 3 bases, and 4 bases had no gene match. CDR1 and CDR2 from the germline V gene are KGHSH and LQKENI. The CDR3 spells CASSPGQGQGYTF. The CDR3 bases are TGTGCCAGCTCACCGGGACAGGGCCAGGGCTACACCTTC.

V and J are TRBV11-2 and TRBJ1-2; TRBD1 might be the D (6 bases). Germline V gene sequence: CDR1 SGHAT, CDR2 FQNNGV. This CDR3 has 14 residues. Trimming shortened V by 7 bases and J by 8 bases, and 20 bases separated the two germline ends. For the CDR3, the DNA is TGTGCCAGCACCTTGGCGGGGGGCGCTGGAGGCTACACCTTC. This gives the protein CASTLAGGAGGYTF.

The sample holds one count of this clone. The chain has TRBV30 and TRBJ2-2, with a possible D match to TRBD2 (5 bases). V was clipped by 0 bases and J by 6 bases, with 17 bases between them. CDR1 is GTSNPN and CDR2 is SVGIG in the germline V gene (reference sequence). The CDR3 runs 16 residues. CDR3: CAWSVLALTDAGELFF. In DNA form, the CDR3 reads TGTGCCTGGAGTGTCTTAGCGCTCACGGACGCCGGGGAGCTGTTTTTT. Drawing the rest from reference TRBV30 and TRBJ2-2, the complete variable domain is SQTIHQWPATLVQPVGSPLSLECTVEGTSNPNLYWYRQAAGRGLQLLFYSVGIGQISSEVPQNLSASRPQDRQFILSSKKLLLSDSGFYLCAWSVLALTDAGELFFGEGSRLTVL.

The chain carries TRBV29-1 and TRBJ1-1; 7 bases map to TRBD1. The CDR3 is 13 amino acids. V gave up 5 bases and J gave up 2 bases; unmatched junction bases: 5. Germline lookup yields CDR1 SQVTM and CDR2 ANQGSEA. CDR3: CSVRTGGNTEAFF. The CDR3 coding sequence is TGCAGCGTTAGGACAGGTGGAAACACTGAAGCTTTCTTT.

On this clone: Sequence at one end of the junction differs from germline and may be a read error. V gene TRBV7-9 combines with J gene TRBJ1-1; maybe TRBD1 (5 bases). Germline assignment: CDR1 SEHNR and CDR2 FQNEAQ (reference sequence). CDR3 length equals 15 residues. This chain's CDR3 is CSSSYGRGGDTEAFF. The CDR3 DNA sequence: TGTTCCAGCAGCTACGGGCGGGGGGGGGACACTGAAGCTTTCTTT.

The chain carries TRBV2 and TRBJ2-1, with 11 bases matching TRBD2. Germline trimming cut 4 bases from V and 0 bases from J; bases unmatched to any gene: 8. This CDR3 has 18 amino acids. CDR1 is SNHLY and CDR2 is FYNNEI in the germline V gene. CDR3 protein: CASSVGLAAKSSYNEQFF. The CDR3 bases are TGTGCCAGCAGTGTGGGACTAGCGGCCAAAAGCTCCTACAATGAGCAGTTCTTC.

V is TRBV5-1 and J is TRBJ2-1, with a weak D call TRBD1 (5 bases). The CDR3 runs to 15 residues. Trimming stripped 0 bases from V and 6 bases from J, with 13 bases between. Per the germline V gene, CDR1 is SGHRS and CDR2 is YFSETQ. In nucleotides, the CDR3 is TGCGCCAGCAGCTTGGATCGGCAGGGATCCAATGAGCAGTTCTTC. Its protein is CASSLDRQGSNEQFF.

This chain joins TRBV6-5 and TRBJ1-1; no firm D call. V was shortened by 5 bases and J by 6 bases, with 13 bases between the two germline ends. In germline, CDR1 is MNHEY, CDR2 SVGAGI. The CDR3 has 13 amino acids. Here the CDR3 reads CASSHNRASEAFF. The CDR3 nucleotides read TGTGCCAGCAGTCACAACAGAGCTTCTGAAGCTTTCTTT.

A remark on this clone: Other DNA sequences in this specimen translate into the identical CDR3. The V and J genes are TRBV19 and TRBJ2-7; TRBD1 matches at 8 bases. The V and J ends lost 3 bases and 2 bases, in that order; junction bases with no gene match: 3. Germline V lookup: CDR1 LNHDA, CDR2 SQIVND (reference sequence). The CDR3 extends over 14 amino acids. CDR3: CASSMPDRAYEQYF. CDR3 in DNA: TGTGCCAGTAGTATGCCGGACAGGGCCTACGAGCAGTACTTC.

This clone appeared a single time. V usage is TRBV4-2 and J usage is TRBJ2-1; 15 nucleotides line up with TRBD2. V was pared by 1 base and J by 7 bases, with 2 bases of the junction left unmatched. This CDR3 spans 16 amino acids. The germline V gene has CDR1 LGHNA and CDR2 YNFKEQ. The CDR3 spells CASSQVGLAGGNEQFF. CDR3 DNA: TGTGCCAGCAGCCAAGTAGGACTAGCGGGAGGGAATGAGCAGTTCTTC.

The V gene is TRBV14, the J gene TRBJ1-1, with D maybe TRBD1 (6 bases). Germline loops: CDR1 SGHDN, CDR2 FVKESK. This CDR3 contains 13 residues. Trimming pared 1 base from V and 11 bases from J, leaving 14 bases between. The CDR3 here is CASSQVQGRRAFF. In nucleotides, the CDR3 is TGTGCCAGCAGCCAAGTTCAGGGGCGGAGGGCTTTCTTT.

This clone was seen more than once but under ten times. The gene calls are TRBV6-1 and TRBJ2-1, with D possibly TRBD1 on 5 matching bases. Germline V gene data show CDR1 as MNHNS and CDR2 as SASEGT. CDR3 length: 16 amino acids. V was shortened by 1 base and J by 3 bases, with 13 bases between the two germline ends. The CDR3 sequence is CASSEVGGRVYNEQFF. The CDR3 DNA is TGTGCCAGCAGTGAAGTTGGTGGCAGGGTCTACAATGAGCAGTTCTTC.

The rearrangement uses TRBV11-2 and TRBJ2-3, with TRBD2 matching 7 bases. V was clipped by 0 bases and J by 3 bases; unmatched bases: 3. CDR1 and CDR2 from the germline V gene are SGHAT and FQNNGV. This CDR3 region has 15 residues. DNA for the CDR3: TGTGCCAGCAGCTTAGATGGAGCGGGAACAGATACGCAGTATTTT. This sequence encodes CASSLDGAGTDTQYF. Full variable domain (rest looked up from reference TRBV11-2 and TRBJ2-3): EAGVAQSPRYKIIEKRQSVAFWCNPISGHATLYWYQQILGQGPKLLIQFQNNGVVDDSQLPKDRFSAERLKGVDSTLKIQPAKLEDSAVYLCASSLDGAGTDTQYFGPGTRLTVL.

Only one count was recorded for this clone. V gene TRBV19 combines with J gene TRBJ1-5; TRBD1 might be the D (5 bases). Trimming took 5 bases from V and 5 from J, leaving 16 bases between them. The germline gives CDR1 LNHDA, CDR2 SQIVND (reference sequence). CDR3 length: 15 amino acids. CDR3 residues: CASSWRDGMYQPQHF. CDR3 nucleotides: TGTGCCAGTAGTTGGCGGGACGGGATGTATCAGCCCCAGCATTTT.

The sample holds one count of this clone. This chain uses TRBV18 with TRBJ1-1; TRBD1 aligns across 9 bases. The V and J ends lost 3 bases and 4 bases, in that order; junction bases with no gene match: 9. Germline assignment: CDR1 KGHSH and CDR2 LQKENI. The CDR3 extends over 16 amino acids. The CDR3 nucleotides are TGTGCCAGCTCACCTATTACACAGGGGGCAAGCACTGAAGCTTTCTTT. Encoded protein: CASSPITQGASTEAFF.

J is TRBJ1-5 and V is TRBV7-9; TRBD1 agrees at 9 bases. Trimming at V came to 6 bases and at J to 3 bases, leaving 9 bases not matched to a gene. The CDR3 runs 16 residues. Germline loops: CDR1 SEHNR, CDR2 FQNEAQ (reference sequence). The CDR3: CASSLYGQGYNQPQHF. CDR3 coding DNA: TGTGCCAGCAGTTTATACGGACAGGGGTACAATCAGCCCCAGCATTTT.

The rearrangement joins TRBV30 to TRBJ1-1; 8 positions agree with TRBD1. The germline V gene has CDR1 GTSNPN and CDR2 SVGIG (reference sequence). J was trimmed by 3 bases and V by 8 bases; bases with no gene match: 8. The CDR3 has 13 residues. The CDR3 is CAVAGQAYTEAFF. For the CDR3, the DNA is TGTGCCGTCGCGGGACAGGCCTACACTGAAGCTTTCTTT. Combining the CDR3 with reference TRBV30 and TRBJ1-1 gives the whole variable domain SQTIHQWPATLVQPVGSPLSLECTVEGTSNPNLYWYRQAAGRGLQLLFYSVGIGQISSEVPQNLSASRPQDRQFILSSKKLLLSDSGFYLCAVAGQAYTEAFFGQGTRLTVV.

This chain's CDR3 is CASGLTGETQYF. The CDR3 coding sequence is TGTGCTAGTGGTTTGACGGGTGAGACCCAGTACTTC. The gene calls are TRBV12-5 and TRBJ2-5, with D unclear. Germline V gene sequence: CDR1 LGHNT, CDR2 FRNRAP. Trimming stripped 2 bases from V and 5 bases from J, with 6 bases between. This CDR3 has 12 amino acids.

The CDR3 loop is CASSYSPWTAQETQYF. The CDR3 DNA follows: TGTGCCAGCAGTTACTCGCCCTGGACAGCCCAAGAGACCCAGTACTTC. The chain combines TRBV6-5 with TRBJ2-5, with D possibly matching TRBD1 (6 bases). This CDR3 is built from 16 residues. Germline V lookup: CDR1 MNHEY, CDR2 SVGAGI. Trimming cost V 0 bases and J 1 base, with 12 bases left between them.

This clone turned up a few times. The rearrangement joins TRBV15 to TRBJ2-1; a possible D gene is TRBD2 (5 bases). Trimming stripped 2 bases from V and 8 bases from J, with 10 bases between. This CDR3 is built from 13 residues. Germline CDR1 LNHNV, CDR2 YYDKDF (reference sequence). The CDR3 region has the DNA TGTGCCACCAGCAGATCCCACGGGGATGAGCAGTTCTTC. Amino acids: CATSRSHGDEQFF. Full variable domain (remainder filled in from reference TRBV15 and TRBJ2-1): DAMVIQNPRYQVTQFGKPVTLSCSQTLNHNVMYWYQQKSSQAPKLLFHYYDKDFNNEADTPDNFQSRRPNTSFCFLDIRSPGLGDTAMYLCATSRSHGDEQFFGPGTRLTVL.